The source of this T cell receptor (beta chain) is a study of monozygotic twins with inflammatory bowel disease. CDR3 length equals 17 residues. Germline V gene lookup returns CDR1 MDHEN and CDR2 SYDVKM. Following a re-call of the 5' RACE reads, TCRdb has one entry per CDR3 protein and lacks DNA. The table for this sample gives about 350,000 distinct CDR3 sequences. The V call is TRBV28, the J call TRBJ2-7; TCRdb calls TRBD2, which cannot be checked without DNA. The sequence was obtained from a human donor with ulcerative colitis or Crohn's disease, or a healthy co-twin of an affected twin (not recorded which). The sample was blood. CDR3 in amino acids: CASSLSLAGVSSYEQYF.